This TCR beta chain emerged from a study of T cell repertoires in cytomegalovirus infection. Study in general: It can be stated that public TCR beta signatures indicated CMV infection as well as a matching HLA type. General study points: Clonotypes of TCR beta that were HLA-C-restricted and CMV-specific dominated the ex vivo response. The cumulative frequency of public TCR beta families distinguished individuals who carried CMV together with the relevant HLA.

This clonotype was picked up many times. The antigen is undetermined. TCRdb passed the reads through MiXCR, listing each CDR3 protein once. The sample has roughly 310,000 distinct CDR3 sequences, roughly 15% seen once; the top ten hold about 12%. This CDR3 is built from 12 residues. The ends were cut back, 7 bases at V and 6 bases at J, with 15 bases in the middle. In germline, CDR1 is DFQATT, CDR2 SNEGSKA (reference sequence). Sequenced material: PBMCs. The V call is TRBV20-1, the J call TRBJ1-2; D is ambiguous. This clonotype was obtained from a human donor in good health (CMV status not recorded). Some clones in this sample may be carry-over from other donors' samples. CDR3 sequence reads: CSVTASVNGYTF. CDR3 coding DNA: TGCAGTGTTACTGCGTCCGTGAATGGCTACACCTTC.